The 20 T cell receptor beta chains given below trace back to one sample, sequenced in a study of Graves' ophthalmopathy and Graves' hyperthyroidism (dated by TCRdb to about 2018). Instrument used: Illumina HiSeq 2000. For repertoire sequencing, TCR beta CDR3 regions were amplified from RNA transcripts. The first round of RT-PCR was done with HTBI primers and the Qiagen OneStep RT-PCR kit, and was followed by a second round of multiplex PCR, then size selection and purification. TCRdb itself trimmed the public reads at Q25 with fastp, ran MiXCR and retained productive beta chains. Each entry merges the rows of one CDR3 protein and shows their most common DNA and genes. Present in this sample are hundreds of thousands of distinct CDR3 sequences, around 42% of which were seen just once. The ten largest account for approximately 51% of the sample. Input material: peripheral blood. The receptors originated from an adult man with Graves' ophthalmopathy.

The chain's CDR3 is CASSEFSKETQYF. CDR3 sequence (DNA): TGTGCCAGCAGTGAGTTTTCGAAAGAGACCCAGTACTTC. The rearrangement joins TRBV2 to TRBJ2-5; D call uncertain. Germline V gene sequence: CDR1 SNHLY, CDR2 FYNNEI. V lost 3 bases and J lost 3, with 8 bases in between. This CDR3 has 13 amino acids.

The CDR3 here is CASLRQGSNTGELFF. CDR3 in DNA: TGTGCCAGCCTCCGACAGGGGTCCAACACCGGGGAGCTGTTTTTT. The chain combines TRBV2 with TRBJ2-2, with TRBD1 matching over 8 bases. CDR1 and CDR2 (germline): SNHLY, FYNNEI. The CDR3 contains 15 residues. V lost 8 bases to trimming and J lost 2 bases; unmatched junction nucleotides: 7.

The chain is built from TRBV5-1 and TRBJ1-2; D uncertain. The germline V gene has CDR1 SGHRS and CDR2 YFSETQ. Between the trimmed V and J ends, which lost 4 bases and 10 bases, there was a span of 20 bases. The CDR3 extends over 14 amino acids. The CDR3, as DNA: TGCGCCAGCAGCGATCACGACACCCTAATGGACTACACCTTC. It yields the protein CASSDHDTLMDYTF.

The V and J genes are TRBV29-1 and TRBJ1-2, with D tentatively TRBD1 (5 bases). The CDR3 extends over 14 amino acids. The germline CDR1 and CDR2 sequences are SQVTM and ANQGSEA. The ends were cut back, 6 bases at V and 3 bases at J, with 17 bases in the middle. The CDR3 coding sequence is TGCAGCGTCGGGGGAGGGTCAGCGGACTATGGCTACACCTTC. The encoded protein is CSVGGGSADYGYTF.

The CDR3 loop is CASSLNGLAGDTQYF. The CDR3 DNA reads TGTGCCAGCAGCTTAAATGGGCTAGCGGGAGATACGCAGTATTTT. The chain links TRBV7-9 to TRBJ2-3; 8 bases fit TRBD2. The V segment lost 2 bases and the J segment 5 bases; nucleotides outside the gene matches: 6. There are 15 residues in the CDR3. The germline CDR1 and CDR2 sequences are SEHNR and FQNEAQ (reference sequence).

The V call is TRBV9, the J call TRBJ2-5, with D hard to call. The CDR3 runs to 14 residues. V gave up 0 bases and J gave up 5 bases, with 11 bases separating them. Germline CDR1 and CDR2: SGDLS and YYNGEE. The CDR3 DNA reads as TGTGCCAGCAGCGTAGGTCAAACCGAGGAGACCCAGTACTTC. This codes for CASSVGQTEETQYF.

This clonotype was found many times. This CDR3 is CASSLAGGKNSPLHF. The CDR3 DNA reads TGCGCCAGCAGCTTGGCCGGTGGCAAGAATTCACCCCTCCACTTT. The rearrangement joins TRBV5-1 to TRBJ1-6; no clear D gene. This CDR3 has 15 amino acids. CDR1 and CDR2 (germline): SGHRS, YFSETQ. Trimming took 0 bases from V and 7 from J, leaving 11 bases between them.

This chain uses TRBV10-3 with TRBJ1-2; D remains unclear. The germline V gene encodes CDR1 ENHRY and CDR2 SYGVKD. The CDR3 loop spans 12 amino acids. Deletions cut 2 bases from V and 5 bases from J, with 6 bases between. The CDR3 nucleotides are TGTGCCATCAGTGAGACACGATATGGCTACACCTTC. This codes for CAISETRYGYTF.

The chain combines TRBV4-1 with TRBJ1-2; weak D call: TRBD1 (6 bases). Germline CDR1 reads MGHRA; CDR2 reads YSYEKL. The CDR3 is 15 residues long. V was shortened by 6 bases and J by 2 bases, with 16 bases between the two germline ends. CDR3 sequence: CASRTGIGQNYGYTF. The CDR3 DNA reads TGCGCCAGCAGAACAGGTATAGGACAGAACTATGGCTACACCTTC.

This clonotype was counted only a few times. CDR3 DNA sequence: TGTGCCAGCAGACAACAGGGTGAAGCTTTCTTT. Protein sequence: CASRQQGEAFF. The rearrangement joins TRBV2 to TRBJ1-1; weak D call: TRBD1 (6 bases). V lost 6 bases, J lost 7 bases, and 9 bases lay in between. Germline V gene data show CDR1 as SNHLY and CDR2 as FYNNEI. The CDR3 totals 11 residues.

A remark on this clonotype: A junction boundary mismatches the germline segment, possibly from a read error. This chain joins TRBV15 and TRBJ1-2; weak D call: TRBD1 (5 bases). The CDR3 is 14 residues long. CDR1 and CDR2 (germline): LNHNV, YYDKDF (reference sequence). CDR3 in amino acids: CATGRVGRAQFYTF. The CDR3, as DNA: TGTGCCACCGGCAGAGTTGGCAGGGCCCAGTTCTACACCTTC.

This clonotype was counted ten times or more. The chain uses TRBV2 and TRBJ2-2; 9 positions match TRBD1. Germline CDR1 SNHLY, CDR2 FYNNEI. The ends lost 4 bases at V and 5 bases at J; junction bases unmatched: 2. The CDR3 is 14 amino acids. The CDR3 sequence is CASSGQGETGELFF. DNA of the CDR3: TGTGCCAGCAGTGGACAGGGGGAAACCGGGGAGCTGTTTTTT.

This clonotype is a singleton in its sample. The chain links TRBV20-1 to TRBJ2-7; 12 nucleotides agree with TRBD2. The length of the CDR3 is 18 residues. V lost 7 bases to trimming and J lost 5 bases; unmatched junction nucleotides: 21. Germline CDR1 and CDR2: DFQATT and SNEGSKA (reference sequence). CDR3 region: CSVSPLPRLLAGGDEQYF. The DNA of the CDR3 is TGCAGTGTTAGTCCCCTGCCCCGCCTGCTAGCGGGGGGGGACGAGCAGTACTTC.

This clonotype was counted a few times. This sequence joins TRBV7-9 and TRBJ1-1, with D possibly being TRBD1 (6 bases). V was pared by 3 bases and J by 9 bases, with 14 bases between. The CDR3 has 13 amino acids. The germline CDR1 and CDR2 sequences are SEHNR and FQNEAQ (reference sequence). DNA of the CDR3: TGTGCCAGCAGCTTCGGACAGTTTGGCCAAGCTTTCTTT. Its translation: CASSFGQFGQAFF.

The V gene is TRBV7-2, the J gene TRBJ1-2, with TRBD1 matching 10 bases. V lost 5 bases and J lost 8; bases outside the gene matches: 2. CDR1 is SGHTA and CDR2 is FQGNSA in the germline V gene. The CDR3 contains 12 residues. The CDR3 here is CASSDRGRGYTF. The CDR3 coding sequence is TGTGCCAGCAGCGACAGGGGGCGAGGCTACACCTTC.

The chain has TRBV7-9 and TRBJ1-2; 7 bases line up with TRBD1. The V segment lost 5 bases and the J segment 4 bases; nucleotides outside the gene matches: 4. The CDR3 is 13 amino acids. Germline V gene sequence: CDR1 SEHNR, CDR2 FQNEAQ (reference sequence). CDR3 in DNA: TGTGCCAGCAGCGCCGGGACAGTCTATGGCTACACCTTC. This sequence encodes CASSAGTVYGYTF.

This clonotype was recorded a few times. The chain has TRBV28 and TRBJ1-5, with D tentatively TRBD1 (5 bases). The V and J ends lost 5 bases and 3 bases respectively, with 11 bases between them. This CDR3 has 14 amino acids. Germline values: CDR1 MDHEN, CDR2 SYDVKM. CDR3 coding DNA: TGTGCCAGCAGTCATGGGGGTTTCAATCAGCCCCAGCATTTT. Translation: CASSHGGFNQPQHF.

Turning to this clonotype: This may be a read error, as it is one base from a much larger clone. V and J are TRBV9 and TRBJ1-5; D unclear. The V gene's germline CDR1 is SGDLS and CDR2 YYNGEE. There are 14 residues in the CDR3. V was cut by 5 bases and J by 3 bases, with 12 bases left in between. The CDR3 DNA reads TGTGCCAGCAGTGATTCAGAGGTCAATCAGCCCCAGCATTTT. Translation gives CASSDSEVNQPQHF.

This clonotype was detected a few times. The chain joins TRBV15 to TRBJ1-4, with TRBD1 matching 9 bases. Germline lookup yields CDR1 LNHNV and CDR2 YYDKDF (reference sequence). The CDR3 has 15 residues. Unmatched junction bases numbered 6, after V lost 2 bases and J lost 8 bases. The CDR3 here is CATSRPGTGNEKLFF. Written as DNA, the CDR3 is TGTGCCACCAGCAGACCCGGGACAGGGAACGAAAAACTGTTTTTT.

The CDR3 sequence: CAISLGLAGGSGEQYF. The CDR3 bases are TGTGCCATCAGCCTGGGACTAGCGGGCGGTTCCGGCGAGCAGTACTTC. The chain carries TRBV10-3 and TRBJ2-7; 12 bases are a match to TRBD2. V shed 6 bases and J 6 bases; nucleotides not matched to a gene: 12. The CDR3 contains 16 residues. Germline CDR1 ENHRY, CDR2 SYGVKD.